This paragraph reports one T cell receptor beta chain. Produced via immunoSEQ multiplex PCR; TCRdb's table is partial and in-frame only. The table lists hundreds of thousands of clones, 88% of them singletons, with 6.4% in the top ten. The data stem from a study of Ad26.COV2.S vaccination and SARS-CoV-2 variants. This CDR3 comprises 14 residues. Trimming cost V 5 bases and J 0 bases, with 10 bases left between them. Germline V gene data show CDR1 as SGHRS and CDR2 as YFSETQ. Treatment meaning: 15 to 20 received Ad26.COV2.S at low or high dose, single or two shots; about 5 received placebo; per-sample allocation not given. The investigators took samples on day 63 after the first vaccine or placebo injection.

This sequence joins TRBV5-1 and TRBJ2-3; D is perhaps TRBD2 (5 bases). Sequences were derived from peripheral blood, sampled in a trial of Ad26.COV2.S vaccine versus placebo. The TCR sequence derives from a person aged 18-60 years who received the Ad26.COV2.S COVID-19 vaccine or a placebo. CDR3 loop: CASRVASSTDTQYF. CDR3 nucleotides: TGCGCCAGCAGGGTAGCGTCTAGCACAGATACGCAGTATTTT.